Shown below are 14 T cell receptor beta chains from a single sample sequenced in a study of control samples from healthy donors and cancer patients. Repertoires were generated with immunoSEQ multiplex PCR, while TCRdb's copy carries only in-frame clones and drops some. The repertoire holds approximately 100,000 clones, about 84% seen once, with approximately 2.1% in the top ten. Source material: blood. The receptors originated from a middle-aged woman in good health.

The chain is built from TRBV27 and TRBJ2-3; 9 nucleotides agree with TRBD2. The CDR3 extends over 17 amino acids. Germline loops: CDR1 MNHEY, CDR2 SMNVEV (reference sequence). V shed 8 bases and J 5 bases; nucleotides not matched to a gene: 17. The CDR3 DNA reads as TGTGCCAGCGCCGATGGGTTGCGGGGGGGCAATCGAGATACGCAGTATTTT. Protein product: CASADGLRGGNRDTQYF.

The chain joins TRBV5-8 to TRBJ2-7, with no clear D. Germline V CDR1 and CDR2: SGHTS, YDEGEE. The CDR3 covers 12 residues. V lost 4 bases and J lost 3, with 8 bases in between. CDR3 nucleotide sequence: TGTGCCAGCAGCGGAACAATCTACGAGCAGTACTTC. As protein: CASSGTIYEQYF.

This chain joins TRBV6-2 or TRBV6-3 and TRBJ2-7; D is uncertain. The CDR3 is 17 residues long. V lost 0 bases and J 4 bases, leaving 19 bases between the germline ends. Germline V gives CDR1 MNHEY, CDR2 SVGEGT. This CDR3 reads CASSYSRRLLLQYEQYF. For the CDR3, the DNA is TGTGCCAGCAGTTACTCGAGGAGACTGCTTCTCCAATACGAGCAGTACTTC.

The CDR3 reads CASSPDRGRYNEQFF. CDR3 in DNA: TGTGCCAGCAGCCCGGACAGGGGCCGGTACAATGAGCAGTTCTTC. The V call is TRBV5-8, the J call TRBJ2-1; 9 bases fit TRBD1. V was pared by 4 bases and J by 4 bases, with 6 bases of the junction left unmatched. This CDR3 spans 15 amino acids. The V gene's germline CDR1 is SGHTS and CDR2 YDEGEE.

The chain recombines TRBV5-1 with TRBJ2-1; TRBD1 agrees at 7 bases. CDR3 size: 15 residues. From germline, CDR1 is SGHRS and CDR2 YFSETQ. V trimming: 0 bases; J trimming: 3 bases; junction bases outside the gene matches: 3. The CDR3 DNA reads TGCGCCAGCAGCTTGGGGGGACAGTTCTACAATGAGCAGTTCTTC. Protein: CASSLGGQFYNEQFF.

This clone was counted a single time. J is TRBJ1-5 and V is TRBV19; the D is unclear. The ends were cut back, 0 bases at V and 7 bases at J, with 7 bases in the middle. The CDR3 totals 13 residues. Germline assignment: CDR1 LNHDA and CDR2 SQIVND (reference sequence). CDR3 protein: CASSIDREQPQHF. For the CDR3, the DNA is TGTGCCAGTAGTATAGATCGTGAGCAGCCCCAGCATTTT.

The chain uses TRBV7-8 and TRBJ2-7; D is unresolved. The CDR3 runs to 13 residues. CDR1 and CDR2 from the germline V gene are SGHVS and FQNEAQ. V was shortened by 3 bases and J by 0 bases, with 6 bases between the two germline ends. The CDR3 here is CASSLMASYEQYF. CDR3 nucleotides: TGTGCCAGCAGCTTGATGGCCTCCTACGAGCAGTACTTC.

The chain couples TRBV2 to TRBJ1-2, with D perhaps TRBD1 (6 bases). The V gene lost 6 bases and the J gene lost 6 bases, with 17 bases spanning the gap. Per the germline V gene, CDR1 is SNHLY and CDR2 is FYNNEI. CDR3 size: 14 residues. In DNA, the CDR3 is TGTGCCAGCAGCCCCCAGGGGTATTTAGATGGCTACACCTTC. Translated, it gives CASSPQGYLDGYTF.

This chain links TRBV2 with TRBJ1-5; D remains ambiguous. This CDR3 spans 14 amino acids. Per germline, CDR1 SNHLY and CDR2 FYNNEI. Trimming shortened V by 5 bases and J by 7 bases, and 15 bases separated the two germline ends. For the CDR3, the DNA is TGTGCCAGCAGTATTGGTAGGGTCCAGCAGCCCCAGCATTTT. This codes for CASSIGRVQQPQHF.

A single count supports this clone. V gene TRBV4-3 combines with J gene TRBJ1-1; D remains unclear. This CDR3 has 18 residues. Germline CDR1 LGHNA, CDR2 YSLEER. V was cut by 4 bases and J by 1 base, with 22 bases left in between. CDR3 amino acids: CASSLGRGRYSQNTEAFF. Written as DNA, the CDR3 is TGCGCCAGCAGCCTTGGACGGGGTAGGTATTCCCAGAACACTGAAGCTTTCTTT.

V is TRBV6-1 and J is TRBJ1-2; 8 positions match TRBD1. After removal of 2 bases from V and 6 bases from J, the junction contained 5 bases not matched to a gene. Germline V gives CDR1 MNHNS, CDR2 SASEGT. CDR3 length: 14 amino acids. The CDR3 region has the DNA TGTGCCAGCAGTGAATCGGGACAGGCGGATGGCTACACCTTC. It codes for CASSESGQADGYTF.

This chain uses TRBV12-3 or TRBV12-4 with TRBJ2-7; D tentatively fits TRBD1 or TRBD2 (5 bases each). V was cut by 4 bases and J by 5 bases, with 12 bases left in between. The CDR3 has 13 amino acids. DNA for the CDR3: TGTGCCAGCAGTTCCCAGGGAGTCAACGAGCAGTACTTC. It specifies CASSSQGVNEQYF.

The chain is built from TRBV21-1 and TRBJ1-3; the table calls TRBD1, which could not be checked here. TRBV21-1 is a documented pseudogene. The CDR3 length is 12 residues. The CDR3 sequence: CASYRTGNTIYF. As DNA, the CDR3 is TGTGCCAGCTATCGGACAGGAAACACCATATATTTT.

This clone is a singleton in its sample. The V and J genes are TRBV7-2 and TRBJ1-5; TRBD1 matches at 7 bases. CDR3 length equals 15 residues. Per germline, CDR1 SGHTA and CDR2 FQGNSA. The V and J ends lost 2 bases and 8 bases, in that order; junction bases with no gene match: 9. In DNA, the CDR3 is TGTGCCAGCAGCTTAAGGGGGCAGCCGAACGAGCCCCAGCATTTT. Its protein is CASSLRGQPNEPQHF. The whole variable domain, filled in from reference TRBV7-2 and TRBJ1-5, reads GAGVSQSPSNKVTEKGKDVELRCDPISGHTALYWYRQSLGQGLEFLIYFQGNSAPDKSGLPSDRFSAERTGGSVSTLTIQRTQQEDSAVYLCASSLRGQPNEPQHFGDGTRLSIL.